This is a list of T cell receptor beta chains from one sample in a study of cytomegalovirus exposure and HLA in healthy donors. Sequenced by immunoSEQ multiplex PCR; TCRdb stores in-frame clones only, minus some. The sample holds some 29,000 clones; 44% are singletons and the top ten take less than 2%. Sequencing used PBMCs. The receptors here all came from a woman between 50 and 59 years old in good health and CMV-seronegative. Both conserved end residues are part of each CDR3. Each record gives: clone size, J gene, D gene, V gene, CDR3 protein, CDR3 DNA. The D gene is left open where the match is weak. Rows give clone size only sometimes, using once, few, many, or a class for an expanded clone.

clone size: .; J gene: TRBJ1-2; D gene: .; V gene: TRBV7-2; CDR3 protein: CASSFPGSDGYTF; CDR3 DNA: TGTGCCAGCAGCTTCCCAGGGTCCGATGGCTACACCTTC
clone size: .; J gene: TRBJ2-1; D gene: TRBD1; V gene: TRBV4-1; CDR3 protein: CASSPHFKRQGANEQFF; CDR3 DNA: TGCGCCAGCAGCCCCCATTTTAAGCGACAGGGGGCCAATGAGCAGTTCTTC
clone size: few; J gene: TRBJ1-2; D gene: TRBD1; V gene: TRBV6-6; CDR3 protein: CASSYGRTGEDYGYTF; CDR3 DNA: TGTGCCAGCAGTTACGGGAGGACAGGGGAAGACTATGGCTACACCTTC
clone size: few; J gene: TRBJ2-5; D gene: TRBD2; V gene: TRBV9; CDR3 protein: CASSDRLAGEGETQYF; CDR3 DNA: TGTGCCAGCAGCGACCGACTAGCGGGAGAAGGTGAGACCCAGTACTTC
clone size: .; J gene: TRBJ2-1; D gene: TRBD2; V gene: TRBV6-6; CDR3 protein: CASSSRSGPTYNEQFF; CDR3 DNA: TGTGCCAGCAGTTCCCGTAGCGGGCCCACCTACAATGAGCAGTTCTTC
clone size: few; J gene: TRBJ1-1; D gene: .; V gene: TRBV6-1; CDR3 protein: CASSLGGPQNTEAFF; CDR3 DNA: TGTGCCAGCAGTTTAGGGGGACCGCAGAACACTGAAGCTTTCTTT
clone size: few; J gene: TRBJ1-2; D gene: TRBD1; V gene: TRBV5-4; CDR3 protein: CASSIGQGYYGYTF; CDR3 DNA: TGTGCCAGCAGCATCGGACAGGGGTACTATGGCTACACCTTC
clone size: .; J gene: TRBJ2-2; D gene: TRBD2; V gene: TRBV12-5; CDR3 protein: CASGLPRGGAGNSTGELFF; CDR3 DNA: TGTGCTAGTGGTTTGCCACGCGGCGGAGCGGGAAATAGCACCGGGGAGCTGTTTTTT
clone size: .; J gene: TRBJ2-1; D gene: TRBD2; V gene: TRBV11-2; CDR3 protein: CASSATPYSGTSDEQFF; CDR3 DNA: TGTGCCAGCAGCGCTACGCCCTACTCCGGGACTAGCGATGAGCAGTTCTTC
clone size: .; J gene: TRBJ1-2; D gene: .; V gene: TRBV11-2; CDR3 protein: CASSLDGANYGYTF; CDR3 DNA: TGTGCCAGCAGCTTAGACGGAGCTAACTATGGCTACACCTTC
clone size: .; J gene: TRBJ1-3; D gene: .; V gene: TRBV28; CDR3 protein: CASSLDWTTGNTIYF; CDR3 DNA: TGTGCCAGCAGTTTAGACTGGACAACTGGAAACACCATATATTTT
clone size: .; J gene: TRBJ1-2; D gene: .; V gene: TRBV7-2; CDR3 protein: CASSSLGVGGGYTF; CDR3 DNA: TGTGCCAGCAGCTCCCTGGGAGTAGGAGGTGGCTACACCTTC
clone size: .; J gene: TRBJ2-5; D gene: .; V gene: TRBV4-1; CDR3 protein: CASSQDQLNRETQYF; CDR3 DNA: TGCGCCAGCAGCCAAGACCAACTCAACAGGGAGACCCAGTACTTC
clone size: .; J gene: TRBJ1-3; D gene: .; V gene: TRBV2; CDR3 protein: CASSDRVSGNTIYF; CDR3 DNA: TGTGCCAGCAGTGACAGGGTTTCTGGAAACACCATATATTTT
clone size: .; J gene: TRBJ2-7; D gene: TRBD2; V gene: TRBV5-4; CDR3 protein: CASSSAAGVPPYEQYF; CDR3 DNA: TGTGCCAGCAGCTCGGCGGCGGGGGTCCCCCCCTACGAGCAGTACTTC
clone size: few; J gene: TRBJ2-2; D gene: TRBD1; V gene: TRBV5-4; CDR3 protein: CASQQGQPNTGELFF; CDR3 DNA: TGTGCCAGCCAACAGGGACAGCCGAACACCGGGGAGCTGTTTTTT
clone size: .; J gene: TRBJ1-1; D gene: .; V gene: TRBV15; CDR3 protein: CATSRDRQAMNTEAFF; CDR3 DNA: TGTGCCACCAGCAGAGATCGGCAGGCTATGAACACTGAAGCTTTCTTT
clone size: few; J gene: TRBJ1-2; D gene: .; V gene: TRBV10-2; CDR3 protein: CASSESGQGYGYTF; CDR3 DNA: TGCGCCAGCAGTGAGTCCGGGCAGGGATACGGCTACACCTTC
clone size: .; J gene: TRBJ2-1; D gene: TRBD2; V gene: TRBV5-1; CDR3 protein: CASSLGTSGQEQFF; CDR3 DNA: TGCGCCAGCAGCTTGGGGACTAGCGGACAGGAGCAGTTCTTC
clone size: .; J gene: TRBJ2-7; D gene: TRBD2; V gene: TRBV18; CDR3 protein: CASSRSTSGETYEQYF; CDR3 DNA: TGTGCCAGCTCGCGGTCTACTAGCGGGGAGACCTACGAGCAGTACTTC
clone size: .; J gene: TRBJ2-3; D gene: TRBD1; V gene: TRBV6-1; CDR3 protein: CASINRGRTDTQYF; CDR3 DNA: TGTGCCAGCATTAACAGGGGGCGGACAGATACGCAGTATTTT
clone size: .; J gene: TRBJ1-1; D gene: .; V gene: TRBV5-1; CDR3 protein: CASSPQGPAEAFF; CDR3 DNA: TGCGCCAGCAGCCCACAGGGTCCGGCTGAAGCTTTCTTT
clone size: .; J gene: TRBJ2-2; D gene: TRBD1; V gene: TRBV5-1; CDR3 protein: CASSEQGGTGELFF; CDR3 DNA: TGCGCCAGCAGCGAACAGGGGGGCACCGGGGAGCTGTTTTTT
clone size: few; J gene: TRBJ2-3; D gene: .; V gene: TRBV7-9; CDR3 protein: CASSLVPLQGDTQYF; CDR3 DNA: TGTGCCAGCAGCTTAGTACCACTACAAGGTGATACGCAGTATTTT
clone size: .; J gene: TRBJ2-3; D gene: .; V gene: TRBV19; CDR3 protein: CASSPPVKSGGDTQYF; CDR3 DNA: TGTGCCAGTAGTCCCCCGGTCAAGTCTGGCGGAGATACGCAGTATTTT
clone size: .; J gene: TRBJ1-4; D gene: .; V gene: TRBV10-3; CDR3 protein: CAISEDSEKLFF; CDR3 DNA: TGTGCCATCAGCGAAGACAGTGAAAAACTGTTTTTT
clone size: .; J gene: TRBJ1-1; D gene: .; V gene: TRBV30; CDR3 protein: CAWGGATEAFF; CDR3 DNA: TGTGCCTGGGGAGGGGCCACTGAAGCTTTCTTT
clone size: .; J gene: TRBJ2-7; D gene: TRBD2; V gene: TRBV27; CDR3 protein: CASRTGGLAGEVYEQYF; CDR3 DNA: TGTGCCAGCAGAACAGGGGGACTAGCGGGAGAGGTCTACGAGCAGTACTTC